Many counts were recorded for the clone carrying this T cell receptor (beta chain). This sample is drawn from a study of T cells in Graves' hyperthyroidism and ophthalmopathy. In germline, CDR1 is MDHEN, CDR2 SYDVKM. With 6 bases removed from V and 0 bases from J, the gap between germline ends came to 10 bases. There are 14 residues in the CDR3. RNA transcripts served as the template for amplifying TCR beta CDR3 regions. TCR CDR3 underwent first-round RT-PCR with the HTBI primer set. TCRdb used MiXCR to reprocess the multiplex PCR reads, holding one entry per CDR3 protein. This table holds nearly 600,000 distinct CDR3 sequences, 14% found once.

This sequence originates from a woman aged 18-29 years with Graves' ophthalmopathy. The V call is TRBV28, the J call TRBJ2-3, with D uncertain. Input material: blood. The DNA for the CDR3 is TGTGCCAGCAGGGGTATGGGAAGCACAGATACGCAGTATTTT. Its translation: CASRGMGSTDTQYF.